A selection of T cell receptor beta chains follows, all from one sample in a study of cytomegalovirus exposure and HLA in healthy donors. The table came from immunoSEQ multiplex PCR; TCRdb's copy has only in-frame clones and leaves some out. The repertoire includes more than 300,000 clones, about nine tenths of them detected once, and roughly 0.82% sits in the top ten. The sequenced sample was PBMCs. The receptors stem from a woman aged 18 to 35 in good health and CMV-seronegative. The CDR3 runs from the conserved cysteine through the conserved F or W. Fields, in order: J gene, clone size, CDR3 length, V gene, D gene, CDR3 protein, CDR3 DNA. D genes are given only for firm matches. The size of a clone is reported for some rows only, either as once, few or many, or as a class for expanded clones.

>TRBJ2-1|once|12|TRBV5-1|-
CASSPTGNEQFF
TGCGCCAGCAGCCCGACGGGCAATGAGCAGTTCTTC
>TRBJ1-4|-|14|TRBV6-1|TRBD1
CASSEGQGGEKLFF
TGTGCCAGCAGTGAAGGACAGGGCGGTGAAAAACTGTTTTTT
>TRBJ2-1|-|15|TRBV5-1|-
CASSFGTVTYNEQFF
TGCGCCAGCAGCTTCGGGACTGTTACCTACAATGAGCAGTTCTTC
>TRBJ2-1|-|18|TRBV5-1|TRBD2
CASSLGLAGGLRYNEQFF
TGCGCCAGCAGCTTAGGACTAGCGGGAGGGCTCAGATACAATGAGCAGTTCTTC
>TRBJ1-2|-|15|TRBV6-5|TRBD1
CASSFSVTGNYGYTF
TGTGCCAGCAGTTTTAGTGTGACAGGGAACTATGGCTACACCTTC
>TRBJ2-3|-|13|TRBV27|-
CASTLAGTDTQYF
TGTGCCAGTACCTTGGCGGGCACAGATACGCAGTATTTT
>TRBJ2-7|-|14|TRBV7-2|TRBD2
CASSSSVGRSKQYF
TGTGCCAGCAGCTCGTCGGTCGGGAGGTCCAAGCAGTACTTC
>TRBJ2-5|once|14|TRBV5-6|TRBD1
CASSLRGSQETQYF
TGTGCCAGCAGCCTCAGGGGGTCTCAAGAGACCCAGTACTTC
>TRBJ2-3|-|14|TRBV28|-
CASSLSQGMDTQYF
TGTGCCAGCAGTTTGAGTCAGGGGATGGATACGCAGTATTTT
>TRBJ1-5|-|14|TRBV27|TRBD1
CASGYRGGDQPQHF
TGTGCCAGCGGGTACAGGGGCGGAGATCAGCCCCAGCATTTT
>TRBJ2-3|-|12|TRBV11-3|-
CASTRGKDTQYF
TGTGCCAGCACCCGCGGGAAAGATACGCAGTATTTT
>TRBJ2-6|-|14|TRBV6-4|-
CASSDLSGANVLTF
TGTGCCAGCAGTGACCTATCTGGGGCCAACGTCCTGACTTTC
>TRBJ1-3|-|21|TRBV4-1|-
CASSQEGSAELFPYTGNTIYF
TGCGCCAGCAGCCAAGAAGGATCGGCGGAACTTTTTCCCTACACTGGAAACACCATATATTTT
>TRBJ1-4|-|14|TRBV6-6|-
CASTVRQGNEKLFF
TGTGCCAGCACGGTTCGGCAGGGTAATGAAAAACTGTTTTTT
>TRBJ2-7|-|15|TRBV13|TRBD2
CASNLGTGGSYEQYF
TGTGCCAGCAACCTTGGGACGGGGGGATCCTACGAGCAGTACTTC
>TRBJ2-6|-|17|TRBV29-1|TRBD1
CSADTGGADSGANVLTF
TGCAGCGCAGATACAGGGGGCGCTGACTCTGGGGCCAACGTCCTGACTTTC
>TRBJ2-7|-|14|TRBV28|TRBD2
CASSLGEGGRGLYF
TGTGCCAGCAGTTTAGGGGAGGGCGGGAGAGGTCTGTACTTC
>TRBJ1-2|-|13|TRBV10-3|-
CAIAGQKNYGYTF
TGTGCCATCGCTGGCCAAAAAAACTATGGCTACACCTTC
>TRBJ2-2|-|14|TRBV11-3|TRBD2
CATSGTSNTGELFF
TGTGCCACTAGCGGGACCTCGAACACCGGGGAGCTGTTTTTT
>TRBJ2-7|few|14|TRBV6-1|-
CASTVGGLSYEQYF
TGTGCCAGCACGGTCGGGGGGCTCTCCTACGAGCAGTACTTC
>TRBJ2-3|-|16|TRBV5-1|TRBD2
CASRPNSGGAGDTQYF
TGCGCCAGCAGGCCGAATAGCGGGGGGGCCGGTGATACGCAGTATTTT
>TRBJ2-5|-|16|TRBV4-1|TRBD2
CASSQDGEGAGETQYF
TGCGCCAGCAGCCAAGATGGGGAGGGAGCGGGGGAGACCCAGTACTTC
>TRBJ2-3|-|12|TRBV11-2|TRBD2
CASSRGLDSQYF
TGTGCCAGCAGCCGAGGACTAGATTCGCAGTATTTT
>TRBJ2-7|-|15|TRBV6-1|-
CASSEARTRGYEQYF
TGTGCCAGCAGTGAAGCACGAACACGGGGCTACGAGCAGTACTTC
>TRBJ2-7|-|19|TRBV2|-
CASSEAIRTAKWVRYEQYF
TGTGCCAGCAGTGAAGCGATCAGGACAGCCAAGTGGGTCCGTTACGAGCAGTACTTC
>TRBJ1-3|-|13|TRBV18|-
CASSQVSGNTIYF
TGTGCCAGCTCTCAGGTCTCTGGAAACACCATATATTTT
>TRBJ1-3|-|15|TRBV5-4|TRBD1
CASSTGTGNGNTIYF
TGTGCCAGCAGCACCGGGACAGGGAATGGAAACACCATATATTTT
>TRBJ2-5|-|15|TRBV9|-
CASSPTGHPQETQYF
TGTGCCAGCAGCCCGACAGGACACCCACAAGAGACCCAGTACTTC
>TRBJ2-7|few|13|TRBV18|TRBD2
CASSPGGEAEQYF
TGTGCCAGCTCACCCGGGGGGGAGGCTGAGCAGTACTTC
>TRBJ2-7|-|16|TRBV5-1|-
CASSLRRGGPSYEQYF
TGCGCCAGCAGCTTGAGGAGGGGGGGACCCTCCTACGAGCAGTACTTC
>TRBJ1-1|-|15|TRBV5-3|-
CARRTWEGASSEAFF
TGTGCCAGAAGGACCTGGGAAGGGGCGAGCTCTGAAGCTTTCTTT
>TRBJ1-3|-|15|TRBV19|-
CASRSTGSSGNTIYF
TGTGCCAGTAGGTCGACGGGGAGCTCTGGAAACACCATATATTTT
>TRBJ1-4|-|14|TRBV10-2|-
CASSGGATNEKLFF
TGCGCCAGCAGTGGTGGAGCAACTAATGAAAAACTGTTTTTT
>TRBJ2-7|once|15|TRBV6-6|TRBD1
CASSPGTGFSYEQYF
TGTGCCAGCAGCCCCGGGACAGGATTCTCCTACGAGCAGTACTTC
>TRBJ1-4|-|15|TRBV18|TRBD1
CASSDRGPVIEKLFF
TGTGCCAGCTCCGACAGGGGCCCCGTTATTGAAAAACTGTTTTTT
>TRBJ1-1|once|15|TRBV14|-
CASSRTGAGNTEAFF
TGTGCCAGCAGCCGAACAGGAGCAGGCAACACTGAAGCTTTCTTT
>TRBJ2-1|-|15|TRBV29-1|-
CSVGLAPSSYNEQFF
TGCAGCGTTGGCCTAGCGCCAAGCTCCTACAATGAGCAGTTCTTC
>TRBJ2-1|once|13|TRBV29-1|-
CSAMTGSYNEQFF
TGCAGCGCTATGACAGGCTCCTACAATGAGCAGTTCTTC
>TRBJ2-2|-|17|TRBV9|-
CASSIKKKSANTGELFF
TGTGCCAGCAGCATCAAGAAAAAGAGCGCGAACACCGGGGAGCTGTTTTTT
>TRBJ2-5|-|13|TRBV29-1|TRBD1
CSVSGTVQETQYF
TGCAGCGTATCCGGGACAGTACAAGAGACCCAGTACTTC
>TRBJ2-5|-|14|TRBV4-1|TRBD2
CASSLAGLGETQYF
TGCGCCAGCAGCCTAGCGGGACTAGGGGAGACCCAGTACTTC
>TRBJ1-3|-|14|TRBV7-7|-
CASSAGTTGNTIYF
TGTGCCAGCAGCGCCGGGACAACTGGAAACACCATATATTTT
>TRBJ1-4|-|14|TRBV7-8|TRBD1
CASSLIRTGEKLFF
TGTGCCAGCAGCTTGATTCGGACAGGCGAAAAACTGTTTTTT
>TRBJ2-1|-|14|TRBV7-3|TRBD2
CASSRLAGGEEQFF
TGTGCCAGCAGCCGACTAGCGGGAGGGGAGGAGCAGTTCTTC
>TRBJ1-1|-|16|TRBV6-5|-
CASSYSLRGWATEAFF
TGTGCCAGCAGTTACTCTTTGAGGGGGTGGGCAACTGAAGCTTTCTTT
>TRBJ2-1|-|12|TRBV14|-
CASSPFSNEQFF
TGTGCCAGCAGCCCCTTCTCGAATGAGCAGTTCTTC
>TRBJ2-7|once|14|TRBV5-1|-
CASSLGDNSYEQYF
TGCGCCAGCAGCTTGGGGGACAACTCCTACGAGCAGTACTTC
>TRBJ2-7|-|15|TRBV29-1|TRBD1
CSVENWTGRGYEQYF
TGCAGCGTTGAGAATTGGACAGGGCGCGGGTACGAGCAGTACTTC
>TRBJ2-7|-|13|TRBV7-9|-
CASSRELYYEQYF
TGTGCCAGCAGCAGGGAGCTATACTACGAGCAGTACTTC
>TRBJ1-1|-|14|TRBV7-6|-
CASSSTDMNTEAFF
TGTGCCAGCAGCTCGACAGACATGAACACTGAAGCTTTCTTT
>TRBJ2-1|-|12|TRBV6-1|-
CASSEGRFEQFF
TGTGCCAGCAGTGAGGGCCGGTTTGAGCAGTTCTTC
>TRBJ2-1|-|14|TRBV7-7|TRBD2
CASSVLAGANEQFF
TGTGCCAGCAGCGTACTAGCGGGAGCCAATGAGCAGTTCTTC
>TRBJ2-1|-|15|TRBV5-1|TRBD1
CASSSTGSSYNEQFF
TGCGCCAGCAGCTCGACAGGGAGTTCGTACAATGAGCAGTTCTTC
>TRBJ2-1|-|13|TRBV9|TRBD2
CASSVVREGEQFF
TGTGCCAGCAGCGTAGTGCGGGAGGGGGAGCAGTTCTTC
>TRBJ1-6|-|19|TRBV6-1|-
CASRERRGLFSSYNSPLHF
TGTGCCAGCAGAGAACGTAGGGGCCTGTTTAGCTCCTATAATTCACCCCTCCACTTT
>TRBJ1-4|-|12|TRBV9|-
CASSVGSEKLFF
TGTGCCAGCAGCGTAGGGAGTGAAAAACTGTTTTTT
>TRBJ1-1|few|11|TRBV7-9|-
CASSPINEAFF
TGTGCCAGCAGCCCTATTAATGAAGCTTTCTTT
>TRBJ1-1|-|13|TRBV6-4|-
CASSEARGTEAFF
TGTGCCAGCAGTGAGGCCAGGGGTACTGAAGCTTTCTTT